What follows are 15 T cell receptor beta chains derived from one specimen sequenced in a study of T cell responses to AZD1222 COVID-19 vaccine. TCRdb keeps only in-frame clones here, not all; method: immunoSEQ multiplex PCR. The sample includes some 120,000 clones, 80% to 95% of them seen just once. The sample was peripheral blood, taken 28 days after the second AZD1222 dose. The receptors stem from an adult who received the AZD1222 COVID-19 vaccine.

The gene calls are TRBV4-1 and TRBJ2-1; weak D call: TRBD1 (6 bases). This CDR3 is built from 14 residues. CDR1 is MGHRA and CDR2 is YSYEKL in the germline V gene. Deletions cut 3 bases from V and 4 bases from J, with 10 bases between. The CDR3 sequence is CASSQRTEYNEQFF. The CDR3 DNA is TGCGCCAGCAGCCAGCGGACAGAATACAATGAGCAGTTCTTC.

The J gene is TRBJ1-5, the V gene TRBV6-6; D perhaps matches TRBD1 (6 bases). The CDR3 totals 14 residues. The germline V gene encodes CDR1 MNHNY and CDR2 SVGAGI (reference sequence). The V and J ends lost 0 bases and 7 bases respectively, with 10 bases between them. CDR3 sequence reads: CASSYSSDRQPQHF. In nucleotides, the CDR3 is TGTGCCAGCAGTTACTCTTCGGACAGACAGCCCCAGCATTTT.

This CDR3 is CASSQRGGRTDTQYF. CDR3 in DNA: TGTGCCAGCAGCCAGAGGGGCGGGAGGACAGATACGCAGTATTTT. J is TRBJ2-3 and V is TRBV28, with 8 bases fitting TRBD2. The CDR3 is made up of 15 amino acids. In germline, CDR1 is MDHEN, CDR2 SYDVKM. Germline trimming cut 6 bases from V and 3 bases from J; bases unmatched to any gene: 8. Based on the CDR3 plus reference TRBV28 and TRBJ2-3, the full variable domain is DVKVTQSSRYLVKRTGEKVFLECVQDMDHENMFWYRQDPGLGLRLIYFSYDVKMKEKGDIPEGYSVSREKKERFSLILESASTNQTSMYLCASSQRGGRTDTQYFGPGTRLTVL.

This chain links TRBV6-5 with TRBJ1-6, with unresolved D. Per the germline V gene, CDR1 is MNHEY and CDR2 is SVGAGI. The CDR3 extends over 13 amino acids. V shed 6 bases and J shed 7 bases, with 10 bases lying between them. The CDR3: CASRPVLNSPLHF. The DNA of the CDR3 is TGTGCCAGCAGGCCCGTCTTGAATTCACCCCTCCACTTT.

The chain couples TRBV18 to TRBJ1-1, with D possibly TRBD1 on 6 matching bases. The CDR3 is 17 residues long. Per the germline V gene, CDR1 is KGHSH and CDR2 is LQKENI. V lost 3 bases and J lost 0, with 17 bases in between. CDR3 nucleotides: TGTGCCAGCTCACCTTGGGGGGTTGGGGGCATGAACACTGAAGCTTTCTTT. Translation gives CASSPWGVGGMNTEAFF.

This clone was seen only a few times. The CDR3 spells CASSYSRTESSYEQYF. CDR3 coding DNA: TGTGCCAGCAGTTACTCGAGGACAGAGAGCTCCTACGAGCAGTACTTC. This rearrangement joins TRBV6-5 to TRBJ2-7; D is possibly TRBD1 (6 bases). V was shortened by 0 bases and J by 0 bases, with 12 bases between the two germline ends. In germline, CDR1 is MNHEY, CDR2 SVGAGI. This CDR3 has 16 amino acids.

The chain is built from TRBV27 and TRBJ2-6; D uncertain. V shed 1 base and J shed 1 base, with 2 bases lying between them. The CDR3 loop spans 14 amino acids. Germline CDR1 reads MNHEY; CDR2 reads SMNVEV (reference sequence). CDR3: CASSLLSGANVLTF. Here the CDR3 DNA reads TGTGCCAGCAGTTTATTGTCTGGGGCCAACGTCCTGACTTTC.

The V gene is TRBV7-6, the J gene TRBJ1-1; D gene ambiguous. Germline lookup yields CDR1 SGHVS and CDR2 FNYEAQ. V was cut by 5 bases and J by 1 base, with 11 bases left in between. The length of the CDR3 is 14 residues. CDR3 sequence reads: CASSLAHGNTEAFF. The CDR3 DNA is TGTGCCAGCAGCCTGGCCCACGGGAACACTGAAGCTTTCTTT.

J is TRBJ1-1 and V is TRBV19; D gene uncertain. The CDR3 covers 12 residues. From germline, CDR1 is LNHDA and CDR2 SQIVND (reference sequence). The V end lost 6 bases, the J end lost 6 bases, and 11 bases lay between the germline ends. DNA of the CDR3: TGTGCCAGTAGCAGACCGGGCGCTGAAGCTTTCTTT. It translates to CASSRPGAEAFF.

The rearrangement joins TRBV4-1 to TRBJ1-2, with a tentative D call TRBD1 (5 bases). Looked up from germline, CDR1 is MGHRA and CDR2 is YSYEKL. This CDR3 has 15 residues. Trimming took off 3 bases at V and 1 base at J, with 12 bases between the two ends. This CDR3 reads CASSQAGTLNYGYTF. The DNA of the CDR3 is TGCGCCAGCAGCCAGGCCGGGACTCTTAACTATGGCTACACCTTC.

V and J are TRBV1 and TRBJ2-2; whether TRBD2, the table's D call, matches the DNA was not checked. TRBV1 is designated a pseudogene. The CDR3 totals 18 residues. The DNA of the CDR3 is TGCACCAGCAGCCAAAGGGGACTAGCGGGGGGAGTGTCCGGGGAGCTGTTTTTT. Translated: CTSSQRGLAGGVSGELFF.

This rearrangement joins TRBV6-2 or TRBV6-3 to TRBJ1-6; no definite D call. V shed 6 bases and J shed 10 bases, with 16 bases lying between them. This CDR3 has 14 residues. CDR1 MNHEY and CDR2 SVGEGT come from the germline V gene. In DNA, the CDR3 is TGTGCCAGCAGCGAAGACGGGCGTCGGTCACCCCTCCACTTT. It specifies CASSEDGRRSPLHF.

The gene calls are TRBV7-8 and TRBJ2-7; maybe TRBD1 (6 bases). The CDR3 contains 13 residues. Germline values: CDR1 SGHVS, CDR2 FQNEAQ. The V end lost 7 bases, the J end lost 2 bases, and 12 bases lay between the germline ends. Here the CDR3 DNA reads TGTGCCAGCAAACAGGGTGGGCCCTACGAGCAGTACTTC. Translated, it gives CASKQGGPYEQYF.

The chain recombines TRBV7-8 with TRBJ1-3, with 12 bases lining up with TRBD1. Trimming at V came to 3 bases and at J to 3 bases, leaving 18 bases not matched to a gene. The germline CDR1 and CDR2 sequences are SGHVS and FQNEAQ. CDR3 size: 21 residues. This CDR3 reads CASSFHMGTGGPRFVGNTIYF. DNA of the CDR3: TGTGCCAGCAGCTTTCATATGGGGACAGGGGGCCCGCGGTTTGTTGGAAACACCATATATTTT.

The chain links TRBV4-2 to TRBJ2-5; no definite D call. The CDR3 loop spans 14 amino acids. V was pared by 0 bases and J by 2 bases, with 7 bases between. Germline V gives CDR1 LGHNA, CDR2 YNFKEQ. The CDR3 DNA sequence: TGTGCCAGCAGCCAAGATAGGGCTCAAGAGACCCAGTACTTC. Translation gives CASSQDRAQETQYF.